This T cell receptor beta chain was captured in a study of molecular identifiers for immune sequencing clone quantification. A remark on this clonotype: Antigen: not known. In this CDR3 the conserved last residue, phenylalanine or tryptophan, is missing, so a read error is likely. No DNA is shown, since the ends of the CDR3 on it are uncertain; the CDR3 is the one TCRdb lists.

Study-wide results and limits: Clones of above 20 RNA copies carried over 99% of effector molecules; in naive cells they carried under 1%. In cases of identical TCR molecules sharing a barcode, highly expanded clone sizes could be underestimated.

Naive CD8 T cells underwent sorting with the CD8+CD4-CCR7+CD45RA+ definition. With listed TCR primers and previously described methods, bulk TCR libraries were prepared. TCRdb reprocessed the PCR reads via MiXCR and lists one record per CDR3 protein. In the table there are approximately 550,000 distinct CDR3 sequences, about 26% of which are singletons. This TCR came from a human donor in good health. Some libraries in this study had Jurkat cell RNA spiked in. The sample was naive CD8+ T cells from blood, with Jurkat cell RNA spiked in. Stated subset: FACS-sorted CD8+CD4-CCR7+CD45RA+ naive T cells.

The CDR3 loop is CASSQDFSSQVGS. The chain combines TRBV4-1 with TRBJ2-1. The CDR3 has 13 residues if both end residues are counted. Germline CDR1 is MGHRA and CDR2 is YSYEKL.